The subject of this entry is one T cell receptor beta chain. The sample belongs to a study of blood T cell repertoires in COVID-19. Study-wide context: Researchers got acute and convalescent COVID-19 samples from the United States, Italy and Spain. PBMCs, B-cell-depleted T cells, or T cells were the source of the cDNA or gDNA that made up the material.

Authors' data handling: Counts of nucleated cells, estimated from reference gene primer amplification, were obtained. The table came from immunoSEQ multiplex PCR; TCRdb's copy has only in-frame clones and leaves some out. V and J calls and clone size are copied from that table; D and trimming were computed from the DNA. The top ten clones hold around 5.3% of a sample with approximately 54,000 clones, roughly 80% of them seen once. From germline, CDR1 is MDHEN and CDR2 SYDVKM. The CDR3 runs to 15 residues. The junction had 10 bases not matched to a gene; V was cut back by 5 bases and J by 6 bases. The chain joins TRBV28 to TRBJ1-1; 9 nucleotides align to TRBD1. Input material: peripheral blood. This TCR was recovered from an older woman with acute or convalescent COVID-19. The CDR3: CASSNPRTGDAEAFF. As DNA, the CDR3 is TGTGCCAGCAGTAACCCGCGGACAGGGGACGCTGAAGCTTTCTTT.